This entry concerns a single TCR beta chain. Antigen specificity is unknown. The V gene lost 5 bases and the J gene lost 6 bases, with 19 bases spanning the gap. Germline CDR1 reads SEHNR; CDR2 reads FQNEAQ (reference sequence). The CDR3 totals 15 residues. The data originate from a study of cytomegalovirus exposure and HLA in healthy donors. Overall study findings and caveats: It has been reported that TCR beta sequences accurately predicted the HLA-A and HLA-B alleles of most subjects. Presence/absence analyses took donor sequencing depth as roughly uniform.

A multiplex PCR was run with 60 Vbeta primers and 13 Jbeta primers. TCRdb keeps only in-frame clones here, not all; method: immunoSEQ multiplex PCR. This repertoire shows about 150,000 clones, 85% found once; its top ten account for roughly 2.3%. The sequenced material came from PBMCs. The chain is built from TRBV7-9 and TRBJ1-2; D perhaps matches TRBD1 (6 bases). This TCR derives from a woman between 18 and 29 years old in good health and CMV-seronegative. This chain's CDR3 is CASSLSQGQVHGYTF. The CDR3 DNA reads as TGTGCCAGCAGCCTTTCACAGGGCCAAGTTCATGGCTACACCTTC.